The T cell receptor (beta chain) under discussion was sequenced for a study of T cell responses to AZD1222 COVID-19 vaccine. Overall study results and limits: Distributed over spike, vaccine-associated CD4 TCRs predominated at 160-218 and 743-854.

CDR1 and CDR2 (germline): LNHDA, SQIVND (reference sequence). Trimming took off 5 bases at V and 8 bases at J, with 12 bases between the two ends. CDR3 length: 12 amino acids. Worth noting for this clone: Its specificity is not known.

Libraries were prepared by immunoSEQ multiplex PCR; TCRdb keeps only in-frame clonotypes and omits some of them. The sample shows tens of thousands of clones, 92% of them seen only once. Sequencing was performed on peripheral blood, taken 28 days after the second AZD1222 dose. The V and J genes are TRBV19 and TRBJ1-2; a weak D match, TRBD1 (6 bases). The clonotype originates from an adult who received the AZD1222 COVID-19 vaccine. The CDR3 spells CASSLRDIGYTF. The CDR3 region has the DNA TGTGCCAGTAGTCTTCGGGACATCGGCTACACCTTC.